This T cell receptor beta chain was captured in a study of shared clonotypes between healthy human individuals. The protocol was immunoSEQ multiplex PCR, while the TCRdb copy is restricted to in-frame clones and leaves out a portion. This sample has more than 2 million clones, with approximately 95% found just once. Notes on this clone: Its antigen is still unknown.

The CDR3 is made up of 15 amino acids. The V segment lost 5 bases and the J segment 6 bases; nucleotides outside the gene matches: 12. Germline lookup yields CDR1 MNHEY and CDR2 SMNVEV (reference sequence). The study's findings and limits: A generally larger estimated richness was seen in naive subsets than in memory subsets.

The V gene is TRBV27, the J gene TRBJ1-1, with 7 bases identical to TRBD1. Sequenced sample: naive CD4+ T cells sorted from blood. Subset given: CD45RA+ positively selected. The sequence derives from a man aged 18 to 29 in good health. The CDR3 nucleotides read TGTGCCAGCAGTCCGACAGGGCGGGGGCCATCTGAAGCTTTCTTT. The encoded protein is CASSPTGRGPSEAFF.